The 20 T cell receptor beta chains below come from one sample, sequenced in a study of T cell responses to AZD1222 COVID-19 vaccine. Using immunoSEQ multiplex PCR, the repertoire was profiled, and TCRdb retains in-frame clones only, with some absent. The table records 150,000 to 250,000 clones, approximately 91% of them present only once. Sequencing was performed on peripheral blood, taken 28 days after the second AZD1222 dose. Receptors were obtained from an adult who received the AZD1222 COVID-19 vaccine.

This rearrangement joins TRBV18 to TRBJ2-7; 8 nucleotides match TRBD1. The CDR3 length is 14 residues. The V gene end was trimmed by 6 bases and the J gene end by 1 base; junction bases not matched to a gene: 5. Germline V CDR1 and CDR2: KGHSH, LQKENI. Here the CDR3 DNA reads TGTGCCAGCTCCCCTGGACAGGGTTCCTACGAGCAGTACTTC. Amino acids: CASSPGQGSYEQYF.

The CDR3 DNA is TGTGCCAGCAGCCAAGATTGGGCCAGCCCTTCGTCCGACAATGAGCAGTTCTTC. Translated: CASSQDWASPSSDNEQFF. The V gene is TRBV3-1 (or the pseudogene TRBV3-2), the J gene TRBJ2-1, with D unresolved. Germline CDR1 reads LGHDT; CDR2 reads YNNKEL (reference sequence). V was shortened by 0 bases and J by 5 bases, with 20 bases between the two germline ends. This CDR3 is built from 18 residues.

This sequence joins TRBV19 and TRBJ2-2; D possibly matches TRBD1 or TRBD2 (6 bases each). CDR1 LNHDA and CDR2 SQIVND come from the germline V gene (reference sequence). The ends were cut back, 3 bases at V and 6 bases at J, with 8 bases in the middle. This CDR3 has 13 amino acids. Here the CDR3 reads CASSIRGPGELFF. The CDR3 DNA is TGTGCCAGTAGTATTCGGGGGCCCGGGGAGCTGTTTTTT.

The chain carries TRBV6-5 and TRBJ1-1; 9 bases fit TRBD1. This CDR3 contains 12 residues. The V gene end was trimmed by 10 bases and the J gene end by 4 bases; junction bases not matched to a gene: 4. Germline V CDR1 and CDR2: MNHEY, SVGAGI. The CDR3 region has the DNA TGTGCCACCCGACAGGGGGGCACTGAAGCTTTCTTT. Its translation: CATRQGGTEAFF.

As concerns this clone: A read error may account for a junction end that differs from germline. This chain links TRBV7-7 with TRBJ1-1; the match to TRBD1 covers 9 bases. The germline CDR1 and CDR2 sequences are SSHAT and FNYEAQ (reference sequence). This CDR3 has 18 amino acids. The chain's CDR3 is CASSLAPGQGTMDTEAFF. The CDR3 coding sequence is TGTGCTAGCAGCTTAGCTCCGGGACAGGGAACGATGGACACTGAAGCTTTCTTT.

The genes are TRBV6-1 and TRBJ2-7; D is undetermined. Trimming pared 4 bases from V and 2 bases from J, leaving 6 bases between. Germline lookup yields CDR1 MNHNS and CDR2 SASEGT. The CDR3 extends over 12 amino acids. Here the CDR3 DNA reads TGTGCCAGCAGTGGGCCCGCCTACGAGCAGTACTTC. It specifies CASSGPAYEQYF.

The rearrangement links TRBV7-9 to TRBJ2-7; D assignment may be TRBD1 or TRBD2 (5 bases each). CDR1 is SEHNR, CDR2 FQNEAQ, per germline (reference sequence). CDR3 length equals 13 residues. Trimming removed 8 bases at V and 4 bases at J, with 15 bases between. CDR3 DNA: TGTGCCAGCGGCGTGGCAGGGACGTACGAGCAGTACTTC. It translates to CASGVAGTYEQYF.

This chain links TRBV5-1 with TRBJ2-1; possible D gene TRBD2, 5 bases. V lost 4 bases, J lost 0 bases, and 14 bases lay in between. The CDR3 is 16 amino acids. Per the germline V gene, CDR1 is SGHRS and CDR2 is YFSETQ. The CDR3 is CASSTRAPSSYNEQFF. CDR3 bases: TGCGCCAGCAGCACTAGGGCCCCCAGCTCCTACAATGAGCAGTTCTTC.

The chain uses TRBV7-3 and TRBJ2-2; D gene uncertain. Germline V gene lookup returns CDR1 SGHTA and CDR2 FQGTGA. The germline V and J ends were trimmed by 2 bases and 4 bases, with 5 bases remaining between them. The CDR3 length is 13 residues. CDR3 nucleotides: TGTGCCAGCAGCTTATGGGGCACCGGGGAGCTGTTTTTT. This codes for CASSLWGTGELFF.

The chain combines TRBV28 with TRBJ2-7; 7 positions agree with TRBD1. Germline trimming cut 8 bases from V and 3 bases from J; bases unmatched to any gene: 10. Germline CDR1 reads MDHEN; CDR2 reads SYDVKM. This CDR3 has 14 residues. CDR3 sequence reads: CASSLRGKLYEQYF. The CDR3 DNA is TGTGCCAGCTCCCTCAGGGGGAAACTCTACGAGCAGTACTTC.

V and J are TRBV3-1 (or the pseudogene TRBV3-2) and TRBJ2-3, with 8 bases lining up with TRBD2. This CDR3 is built from 14 residues. After removal of 8 bases from V and 4 bases from J, the junction contained 8 bases not matched to a gene. Germline V gene lookup returns CDR1 LGHDT and CDR2 YNNKEL (reference sequence). In nucleotides, the CDR3 is TGTGCCAGCGTTCGGAGCGGGAGCGCAGATACGCAGTATTTT. It codes for CASVRSGSADTQYF.

The chain couples TRBV7-2 to TRBJ2-7; 7 positions agree with TRBD2. The CDR3 is made up of 14 amino acids. The trim removed 5 bases at V and 7 bases at J, leaving 11 bases unmatched. The germline V gene encodes CDR1 SGHTA and CDR2 FQGNSA. CDR3 sequence: CASSKGLGRVEQYF. The CDR3 DNA follows: TGTGCCAGCAGCAAGGGGTTGGGGAGGGTAGAGCAGTACTTC.

The chain uses TRBV7-3 and TRBJ2-1; 10 positions match TRBD1. CDR1 and CDR2 from the germline V gene are SGHTA and FQGTGA. This CDR3 spans 14 amino acids. Losses at the gene ends were 5 bases for V and 6 bases for J; bases not matched to a gene: 4. This CDR3 reads CASSDRTGGNEQFF. CDR3 nucleotide sequence: TGTGCCAGCAGCGACAGGACAGGGGGCAATGAGCAGTTCTTC.

This CDR3 reads CASSAQQLGGYTF. CDR3 nucleotide sequence: TGTGCCAGCAGTGCCCAACAGCTCGGGGGCTACACCTTC. The chain joins TRBV25-1 to TRBJ1-2; no firm D call. With 4 bases removed from V and 8 bases from J, the gap between germline ends came to 14 bases. From germline, CDR1 is MGHDK and CDR2 SYGVNS. This CDR3 region has 13 residues.

This clone was seen just once. The chain employs TRBV27 and TRBJ1-4; D remains unclear. The ends were cut back, 4 bases at V and 10 bases at J, with 19 bases in the middle. In germline, CDR1 is MNHEY, CDR2 SMNVEV (reference sequence). The CDR3 is 15 amino acids. CDR3 coding DNA: TGTGCCAGCAGTTACGTGGGCGGGGATTCCGTAAAACTGTTTTTT. Protein sequence: CASSYVGGDSVKLFF.

This chain uses TRBV5-4 with TRBJ1-1; D is undetermined. V dropped 3 bases and J dropped 1 base, with 7 bases sitting between them. CDR3 length: 13 residues. Germline V CDR1 and CDR2: SGHNT, YYREEE (reference sequence). The CDR3 loop reads CASSSPGNTEAFF. The CDR3 DNA sequence: TGTGCCAGCAGCTCTCCAGGGAACACTGAAGCTTTCTTT.

The gene calls are TRBV7-9 and TRBJ2-1; TRBD1 matches 10 bases. After removal of 3 bases from V and 5 bases from J, the junction contained 4 bases not matched to a gene. Germline V gene lookup returns CDR1 SEHNR and CDR2 FQNEAQ (reference sequence). CDR3 length equals 15 residues. The CDR3 is CASSFRDRGHNEQFF. The CDR3 nucleotides read TGTGCCAGCAGCTTCCGGGACAGGGGCCACAATGAGCAGTTCTTC.

This chain's CDR3 is CASRAGISIGYTF. In nucleotides, the CDR3 is TGTGCCAGCAGAGCCGGGATCTCTATTGGCTACACCTTC. This rearrangement joins TRBV2 to TRBJ1-2, with D unresolved. Germline CDR1 reads SNHLY; CDR2 reads FYNNEI. V was shortened by 6 bases and J by 7 bases, with 15 bases between the two germline ends. This CDR3 spans 13 amino acids.

The V gene is TRBV6-5, the J gene TRBJ1-1; tentatively, D is TRBD1 (5 bases). CDR3 length: 11 amino acids. Germline V lookup: CDR1 MNHEY, CDR2 SVGAGI. Trimming removed 8 bases at V and 6 bases at J, with 10 bases between. CDR3 sequence reads: CASPGSSEAFF. The CDR3 nucleotides are TGTGCCAGCCCAGGGTCGTCTGAAGCTTTCTTT.

J is TRBJ2-3 and V is TRBV5-4, with TRBD2 identical over 7 bases. With V trimmed by 2 bases and J by 1 base, 4 bases remained unmatched. Germline assignment: CDR1 SGHNT and CDR2 YYREEE (reference sequence). The CDR3 has 15 amino acids. In DNA form, the CDR3 reads TGTGCCAGCAGCTTCGCGGGAGTGGGCACAGATACGCAGTATTTT. Translated: CASSFAGVGTDTQYF.